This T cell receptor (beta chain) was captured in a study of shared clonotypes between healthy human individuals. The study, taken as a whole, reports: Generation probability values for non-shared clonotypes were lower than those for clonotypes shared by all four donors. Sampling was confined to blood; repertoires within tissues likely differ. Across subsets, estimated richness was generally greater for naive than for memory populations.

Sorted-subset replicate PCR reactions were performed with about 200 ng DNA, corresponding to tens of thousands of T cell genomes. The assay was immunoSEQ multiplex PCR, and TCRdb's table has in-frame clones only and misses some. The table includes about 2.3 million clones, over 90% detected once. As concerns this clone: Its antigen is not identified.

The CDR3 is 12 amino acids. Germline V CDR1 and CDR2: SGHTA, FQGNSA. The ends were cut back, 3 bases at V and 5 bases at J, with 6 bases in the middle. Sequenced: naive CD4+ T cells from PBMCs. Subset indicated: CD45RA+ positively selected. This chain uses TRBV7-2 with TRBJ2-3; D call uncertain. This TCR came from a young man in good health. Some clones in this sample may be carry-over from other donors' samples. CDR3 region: CASSFVIDTQYF. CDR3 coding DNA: TGTGCCAGCAGCTTCGTCATAGATACGCAGTATTTT.